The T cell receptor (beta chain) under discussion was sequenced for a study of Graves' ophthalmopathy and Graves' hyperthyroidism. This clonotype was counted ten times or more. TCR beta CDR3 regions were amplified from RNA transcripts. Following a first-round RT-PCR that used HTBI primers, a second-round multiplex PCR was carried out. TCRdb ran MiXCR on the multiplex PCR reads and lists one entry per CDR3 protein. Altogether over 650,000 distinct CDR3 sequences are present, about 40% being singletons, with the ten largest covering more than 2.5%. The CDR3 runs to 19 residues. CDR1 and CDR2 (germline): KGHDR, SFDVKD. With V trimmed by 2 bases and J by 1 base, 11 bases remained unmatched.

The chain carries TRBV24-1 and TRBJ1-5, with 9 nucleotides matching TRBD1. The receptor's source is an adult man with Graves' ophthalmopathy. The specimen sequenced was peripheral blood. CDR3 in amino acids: CATSDSPKTGTGSNQPQHF. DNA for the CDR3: TGTGCCACCAGTGATTCGCCCAAGACCGGGACAGGGAGCAATCAGCCCCAGCATTTT.